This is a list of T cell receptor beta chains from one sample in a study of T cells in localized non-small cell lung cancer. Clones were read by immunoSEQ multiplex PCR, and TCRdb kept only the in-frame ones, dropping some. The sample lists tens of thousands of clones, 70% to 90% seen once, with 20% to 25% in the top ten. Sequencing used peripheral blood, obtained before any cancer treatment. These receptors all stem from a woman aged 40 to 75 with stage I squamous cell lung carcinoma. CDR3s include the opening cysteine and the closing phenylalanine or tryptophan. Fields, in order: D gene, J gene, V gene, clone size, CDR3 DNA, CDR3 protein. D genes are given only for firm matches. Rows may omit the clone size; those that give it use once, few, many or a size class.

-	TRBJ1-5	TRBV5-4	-	TGTGCCAGCAGCCCACAGTCGGGTCAGCCCCAGCATTTT	CASSPQSGQPQHF
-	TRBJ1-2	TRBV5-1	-	TGCGCCAGCAGCCTTGACGGCTACTATGGCTACACCTTC	CASSLDGYYGYTF
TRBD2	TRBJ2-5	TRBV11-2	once	TGTGCCAGCAGCTTAGATATGCGGGGGGCTAGTCAAGAGACCCAGTACTTC	CASSLDMRGASQETQYF
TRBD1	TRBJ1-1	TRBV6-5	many	TGTGCCAGCATTCCCACACAGGGGGCCCCTGAAGCTTTCTTT	CASIPTQGAPEAFF
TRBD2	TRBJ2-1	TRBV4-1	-	TGCGCCAGCAGCCAAGATCGGCTAGCGGGGGCCACGAGCTCCTACAATGAGCAGTTCTTC	CASSQDRLAGATSSYNEQFF
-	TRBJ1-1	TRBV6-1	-	TGTGCCACCTCCGCAATTAAATTTCAAGCTTTCTTT	CATSAIKFQAFF
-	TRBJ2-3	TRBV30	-	TGTGCCTGGCGAGGGGGGGCTAACTCAGATACGCAGTATTTT	CAWRGGANSDTQYF
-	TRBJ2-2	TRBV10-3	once	TGTGCCGGCCGTTCGGGCCTTAACACCGGGGAGCTGTTTTTT	CAGRSGLNTGELFF
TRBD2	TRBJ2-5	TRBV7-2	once	TGTGCCAGCAGCCTCTCAAGGACTAGCGGGGGAGGTCAAGAGACCCAGTACTTC	CASSLSRTSGGGQETQYF
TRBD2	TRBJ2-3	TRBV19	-	TGTGCCAGTAGTAGGCAGCGGGGGCCCCCGGATACGCAGTATTTT	CASSRQRGPPDTQYF
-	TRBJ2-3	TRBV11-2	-	TGTGCCAGCAGCTTATCGGGTCTCTCCACAGATACGCAGTATTTT	CASSLSGLSTDTQYF
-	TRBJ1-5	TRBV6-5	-	TGTGCCAGCAGTTACTCGCCGAATCAGCCCCAGCATTTT	CASSYSPNQPQHF
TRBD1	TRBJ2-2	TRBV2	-	TGTGCCAGCCGACAGGGAAGAGCCCCTCTCGGGGAGCTGTTTTTT	CASRQGRAPLGELFF
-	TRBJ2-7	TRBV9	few	TGTGCCAGCGGTGGGGTAGGGAACGAGCAGTACTTC	CASGGVGNEQYF
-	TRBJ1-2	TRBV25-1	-	TGTGCCAGCAGGAGGGACACGGAAGATGGCTACACCTTC	CASRRDTEDGYTF
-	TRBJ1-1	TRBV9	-	TGTGCCAGCAGCGCCGGTGGAGATCTGAACACTGAAGCTTTCTTT	CASSAGGDLNTEAFF
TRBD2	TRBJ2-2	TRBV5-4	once	TGTGCCAGCAGCCCAAGCGGGCTAGCGGGGCCCTCGGGCACCGGGGAGCTGTTTTTT	CASSPSGLAGPSGTGELFF
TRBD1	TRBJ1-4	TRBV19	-	TGTGCCAGCTCCGGGACAGTTAATGAAAAACTGTTTTTT	CASSGTVNEKLFF
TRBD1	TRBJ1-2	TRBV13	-	TGTGCCAGCAGCTTAGGGCCAGGGGGCGCAGTCGATGGCTACACCTTC	CASSLGPGGAVDGYTF
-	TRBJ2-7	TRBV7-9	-	TGTGCCAGCAGCTTATCAAACCCCTACGAGCAGTACTTC	CASSLSNPYEQYF
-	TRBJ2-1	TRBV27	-	TGTGCCAGCAGCCCCAGGGTCGGGAATCCGAACAATGAGCAGTTCTTC	CASSPRVGNPNNEQFF
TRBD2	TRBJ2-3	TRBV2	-	TGTGCCAGCAGTGAGAGGGGGCTAGCGGGGGTCACAGATACGCAGTATTTT	CASSERGLAGVTDTQYF
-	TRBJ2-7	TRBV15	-	TGTGCCACCAGCAGAGACACAGGCCCTACCTACGAGCAGTACTTC	CATSRDTGPTYEQYF
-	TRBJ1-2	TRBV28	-	TGTGCCAGCAGTTCAAGCCCTCAGGACTACTATGGCTACACCTTC	CASSSSPQDYYGYTF
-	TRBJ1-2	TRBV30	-	TGTGCCTGGATCCTAGGAGGGGCGAGCTGGGGCTACACCTTC	CAWILGGASWGYTF
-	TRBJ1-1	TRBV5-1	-	TGTGCCAGCAGCCAACAGGGTTTGAACACTGAAGCTTTCTTT	CASSQQGLNTEAFF
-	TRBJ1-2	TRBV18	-	TGTGCCAGCTCGTTCAGCGCCCAGCAGGACTATGGCTACACCTTC	CASSFSAQQDYGYTF
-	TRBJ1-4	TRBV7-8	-	TGTGCCAGCAGCCCAAGGGGAGGGCCTAATGAAAAACTGTTTTTT	CASSPRGGPNEKLFF
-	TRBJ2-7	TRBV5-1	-	TGCGCCAGCAGCTCCCACGAGGGGGGCGAGCAGTACTTC	CASSSHEGGEQYF
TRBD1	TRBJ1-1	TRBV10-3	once	TGTGCCATCAGGTATACTGGGACAGAGAACACTGAAGCTTTCTTT	CAIRYTGTENTEAFF
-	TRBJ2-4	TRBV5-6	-	TGTGCCAGCAGCTTGTTGGGGGCCGTCAACATTCAGTACTTC	CASSLLGAVNIQYF
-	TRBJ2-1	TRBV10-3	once	TGTGCCTCCCTTGCCTCCAGGACAAACAATGAGCAGTTCTTC	CASLASRTNNEQFF
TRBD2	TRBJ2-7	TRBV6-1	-	TGTGCCAGCAGTGTACCAGCGGGGTTTTACGAGCAGTACTTC	CASSVPAGFYEQYF
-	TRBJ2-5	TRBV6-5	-	TGTGCCAGCAGTTCCCTGGGGGAGGTGCAGTACTTC	CASSSLGEVQYF
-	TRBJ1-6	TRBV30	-	TGTGCCTGGAACCGGGGGTGGGATTCACCCCTCCACTTT	CAWNRGWDSPLHF
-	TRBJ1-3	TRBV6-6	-	TGTGCCAGCACCTACCCTCAGGGGAGAAACACCATATATTTT	CASTYPQGRNTIYF
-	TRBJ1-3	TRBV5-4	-	TGTGCCGGTGGATGGAGGGCTGGAAACACCATATATTTT	CAGGWRAGNTIYF
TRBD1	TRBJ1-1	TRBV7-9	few	TGTGCCAGCAGTACGGGACAGGGAGAAGTAGCTTTCTTT	CASSTGQGEVAFF
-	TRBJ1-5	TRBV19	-	TGTGCCAGTAGGCCCCTTAGCAATCAGCCCCAGCATTTT	CASRPLSNQPQHF
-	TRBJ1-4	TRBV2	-	TGTGCCAGCAGGGGAGGATTAAGGGAAAAACTGTTTTTT	CASRGGLREKLFF
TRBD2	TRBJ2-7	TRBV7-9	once	TGTGCCAGCAGCCCGTTAGCGGGGGACCTTTACGAGCAGTACTTC	CASSPLAGDLYEQYF
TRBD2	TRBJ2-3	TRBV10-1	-	TGCGCCAGCAGTGAGTCAATAGCGGGGACTTTGCAAGATACGCAGTATTTT	CASSESIAGTLQDTQYF
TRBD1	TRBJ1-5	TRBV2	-	TGTGCCAGCAGTTCCTACAGGGGGGGAGGTGGTCAGCCCCAGCATTTT	CASSSYRGGGGQPQHF
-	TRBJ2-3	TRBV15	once	TGTGCCACCAGCCCAGAGGGGGGACCTAATACGCAGTATTTT	CATSPEGGPNTQYF
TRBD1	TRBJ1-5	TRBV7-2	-	TGTGCCAGCAGCTCGGGACAGGGAGGTTATCAGCCCCAGCATTTT	CASSSGQGGYQPQHF
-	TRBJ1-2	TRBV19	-	TGTGCCAGTAGTATAAACAGGGAGTATGGCTACACCTTC	CASSINREYGYTF
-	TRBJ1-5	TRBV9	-	TGTGCCAGCAGCGTAGGAGGTTATGATCAGCCCCAGCATTTT	CASSVGGYDQPQHF
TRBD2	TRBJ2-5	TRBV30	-	TGTGCCTGGAGTGTACTGTACCAGCGGGGGGGCTATGAGACCCAGTACTTC	CAWSVLYQRGGYETQYF
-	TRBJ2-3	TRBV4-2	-	TGTGCCAGCAGCCAGACCAGTGATCCCAGTACGCAGTATTTT	CASSQTSDPSTQYF